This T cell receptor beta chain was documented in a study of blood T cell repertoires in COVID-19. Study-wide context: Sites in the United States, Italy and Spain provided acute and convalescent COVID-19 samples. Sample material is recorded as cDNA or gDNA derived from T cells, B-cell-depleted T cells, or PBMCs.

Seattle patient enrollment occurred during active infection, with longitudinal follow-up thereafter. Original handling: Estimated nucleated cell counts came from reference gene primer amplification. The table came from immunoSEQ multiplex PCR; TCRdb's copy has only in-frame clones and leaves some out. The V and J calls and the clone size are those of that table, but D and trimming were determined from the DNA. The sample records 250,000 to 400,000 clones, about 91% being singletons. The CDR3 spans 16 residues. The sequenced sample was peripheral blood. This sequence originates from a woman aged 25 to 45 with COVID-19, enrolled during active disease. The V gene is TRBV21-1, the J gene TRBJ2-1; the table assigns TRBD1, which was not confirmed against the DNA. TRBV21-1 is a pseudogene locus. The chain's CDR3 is CASSKYRGPFSNEQFF. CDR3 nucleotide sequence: TGTGCCAGCAGCAAATACAGGGGACCCTTTTCCAATGAGCAGTTCTTC.